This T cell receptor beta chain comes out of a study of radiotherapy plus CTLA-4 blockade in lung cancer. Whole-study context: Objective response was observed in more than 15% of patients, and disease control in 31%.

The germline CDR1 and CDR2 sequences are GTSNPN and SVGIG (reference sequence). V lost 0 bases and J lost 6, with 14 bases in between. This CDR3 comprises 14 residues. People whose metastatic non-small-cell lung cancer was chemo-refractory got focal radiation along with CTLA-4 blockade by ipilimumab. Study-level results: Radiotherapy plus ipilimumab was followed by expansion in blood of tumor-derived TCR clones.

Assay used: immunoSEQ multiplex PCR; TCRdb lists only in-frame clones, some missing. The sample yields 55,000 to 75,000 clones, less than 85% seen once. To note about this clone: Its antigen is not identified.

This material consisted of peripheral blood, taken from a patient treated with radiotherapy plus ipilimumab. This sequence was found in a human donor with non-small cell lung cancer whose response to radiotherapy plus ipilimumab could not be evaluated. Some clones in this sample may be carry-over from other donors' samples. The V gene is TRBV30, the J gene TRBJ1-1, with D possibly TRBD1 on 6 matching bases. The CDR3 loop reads CAWSVGGVVSEAFF. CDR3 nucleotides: TGTGCCTGGAGTGTAGGGGGTGTCGTTTCTGAAGCTTTCTTT.